This T cell receptor (beta chain) was sequenced in a study of OX40 agonist ivuxolimab in advanced cancers. This CDR3 contains 12 residues. Trimming shortened V by 3 bases and J by 8 bases, and 8 bases separated the two germline ends. Germline CDR1 and CDR2: SEHNR and FQNEAQ (reference sequence). In the case of this clone: As yet, its antigen is unknown.

TCRdb's table, derived via immunoSEQ multiplex PCR, lists solely in-frame clones and lacks some. Among fewer than 65,000 clones listed, 90% to 95% were seen once. Broader study findings: CD4+ and CD8+ blood T cells expanded clonally by week 6 at 0.1 to 3.0 mg/kg.

The clonotype originates from an adult with an advanced solid tumor such as melanoma, head and neck, liver or kidney cancer. Here the sequenced sample was CD4+ or CD8+ T cells sorted from blood, taken in a trial of the OX40 agonist ivuxolimab. V and J are TRBV7-9 and TRBJ2-1, with unresolved D. The CDR3 loop reads CASSLSPDEQFF. The CDR3 DNA sequence: TGTGCCAGCAGCTTGTCCCCCGATGAGCAGTTCTTC.